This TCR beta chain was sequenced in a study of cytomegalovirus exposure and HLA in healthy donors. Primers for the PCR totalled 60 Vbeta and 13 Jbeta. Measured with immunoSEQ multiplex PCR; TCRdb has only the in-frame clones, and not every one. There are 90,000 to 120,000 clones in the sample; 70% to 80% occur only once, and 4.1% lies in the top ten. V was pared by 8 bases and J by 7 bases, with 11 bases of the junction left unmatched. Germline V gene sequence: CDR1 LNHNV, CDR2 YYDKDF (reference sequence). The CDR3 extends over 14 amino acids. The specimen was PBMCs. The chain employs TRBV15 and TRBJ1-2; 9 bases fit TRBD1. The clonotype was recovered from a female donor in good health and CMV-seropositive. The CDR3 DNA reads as TGTGCCACCGGGGGGACAGGGACCGCCGGTGGCTACACCTTC. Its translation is CATGGTGTAGGYTF.